This TCR beta chain was sequenced during a study of blood T cell repertoires in COVID-19. At the level of the study: The samples span acute and convalescent COVID-19 from the United States, Italy and Spain. T cells, B-cell-depleted T cells, or PBMCs provided the cDNA or gDNA that served as material.

Source study methods: Counts of nucleated cells, estimated from reference gene primer amplification, were obtained. The method was immunoSEQ multiplex PCR; TCRdb's version includes in-frame clones alone and lacks a portion of them. D and trimming were read from the DNA, whereas the V and J calls and clone size are those reported in that table. The table lists under 150,000 clones, approximately 90% of them singletons. The source material was peripheral blood. The TCR sequence derives from a human donor in a cohort sampled during active COVID-19.

The CDR3 loop is CASSRDRGANEKLFF. CDR3 nucleotide sequence: TGTGCCAGCAGCAGAGACAGGGGGGCTAATGAAAAACTGTTTTTT. J is TRBJ1-4 and V is TRBV7-6; 9 bases match TRBD1. Germline lookup yields CDR1 SGHVS and CDR2 FNYEAQ. V lost 5 bases to trimming and J lost 3 bases; unmatched junction nucleotides: 4. The CDR3 consists of 15 residues.